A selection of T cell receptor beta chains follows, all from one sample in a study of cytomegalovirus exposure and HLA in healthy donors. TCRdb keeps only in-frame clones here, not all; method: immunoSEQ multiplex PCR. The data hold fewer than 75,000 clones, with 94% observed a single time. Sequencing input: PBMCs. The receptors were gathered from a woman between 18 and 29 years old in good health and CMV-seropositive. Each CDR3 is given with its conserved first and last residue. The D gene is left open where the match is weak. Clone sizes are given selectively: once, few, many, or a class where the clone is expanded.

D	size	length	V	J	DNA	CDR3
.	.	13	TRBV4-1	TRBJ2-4	TGCGCCAGCAGCCAAGAGGTCGGAAACATTCAGTACTTC	CASSQEVGNIQYF
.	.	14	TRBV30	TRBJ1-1	TGTGCCTGGGCCGAGGAACAGGGCGTCACTGAAGCTTTCTTT	CAWAEEQGVTEAFF
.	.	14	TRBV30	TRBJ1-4	TGTGCCTGGACTGGGGGCTCATTGAATGAAAAACTGTTTTTT	CAWTGGSLNEKLFF
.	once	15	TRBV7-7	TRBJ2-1	TGTGCTAGCAGCTTCTCGTCAGGCCTAGGGGATGAGCAGTTCTTC	CASSFSSGLGDEQFF
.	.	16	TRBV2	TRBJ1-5	TGTGCCAGCAGTCCAGAGACTGTAAATAGCAATCAGCCCCAGCATTTT	CASSPETVNSNQPQHF
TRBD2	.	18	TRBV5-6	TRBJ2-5	TGTGCCAGCAGCTTGGGGGGACTAGCGGGAGGGTACCAAGAGACCCAGTACTTC	CASSLGGLAGGYQETQYF
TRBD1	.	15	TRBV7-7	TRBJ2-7	TGTGCCAGCAGCTTAGTGGGACAGGAGTCCTACGAGCAGTACTTC	CASSLVGQESYEQYF
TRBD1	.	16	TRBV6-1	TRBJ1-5	TGTGCCAGCAGTGACCCAAGACAGGGGGAGGATCAGCCCCAGCATTTT	CASSDPRQGEDQPQHF
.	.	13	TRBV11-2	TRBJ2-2	TGTGCCAGCAGCTTTGCGAGGTCCGGGGAGCTGTTTTTT	CASSFARSGELFF
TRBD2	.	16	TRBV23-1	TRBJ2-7	TGCGCCAGCAGTCCTATGACTAGCGGGGTCACCTACGAGCAGTACTTC	CASSPMTSGVTYEQYF
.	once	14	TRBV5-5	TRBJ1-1	TGTGCCAGCAGCTTCCGGGGGGCCGACACTGAAGCTTTCTTT	CASSFRGADTEAFF
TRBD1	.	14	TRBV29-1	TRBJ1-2	TGCAGCGTTGGGAGGACAGGGGGGCACTATGGCTACACCTTC	CSVGRTGGHYGYTF
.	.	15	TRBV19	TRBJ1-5	TGTGCCAGTAGCTCGGACAGCAACATCAATCAGCCCCAGCATTTT	CASSSDSNINQPQHF
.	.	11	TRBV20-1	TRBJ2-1	TGCAGTGCTAGAGAACGGTATGAGCAGTTCTTC	CSARERYEQFF
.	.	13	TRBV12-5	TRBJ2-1	TGTGCTAGTGGTTTTACAGGCTACAATGAGCAGTTCTTC	CASGFTGYNEQFF
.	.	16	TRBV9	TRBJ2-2	TGTGCCAGCAGCGAGGAGGAGGGGTTTTTCACCGGGGAGCTGTTTTTT	CASSEEEGFFTGELFF
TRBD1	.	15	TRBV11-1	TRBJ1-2	TGTGCCAGCAGCCATACTACAGGGGCGGCGGATGGCTACACCTTC	CASSHTTGAADGYTF
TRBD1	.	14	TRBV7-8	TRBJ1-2	TGTGCCAGCAGCTTAGTACAGGGGCCCTATGGCTACACCTTC	CASSLVQGPYGYTF
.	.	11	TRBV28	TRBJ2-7	TGTGCCAGCAATGACAGATACGAGCAGTACTTC	CASNDRYEQYF
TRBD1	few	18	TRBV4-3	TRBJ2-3	TGCGCCAGCAGCCAAACTACCCCAGGGGGCTTTAGCACAGATACGCAGTATTTT	CASSQTTPGGFSTDTQYF
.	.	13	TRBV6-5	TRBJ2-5	TGTGCCAGCAGCGAACAGGGCCGGGAGACCCAGTACTTC	CASSEQGRETQYF
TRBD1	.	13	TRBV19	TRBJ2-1	TGTGCCAGTAGTGGACAGGTGATGAATGAGCAGTTCTTC	CASSGQVMNEQFF
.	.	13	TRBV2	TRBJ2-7	TGTGCCAGCAGTGAAGCGTCAGGGAATGAGCAGTACTTC	CASSEASGNEQYF
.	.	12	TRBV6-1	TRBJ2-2	TGTGCCAGCAGCCTCTCTACCGGGGAGCTGTTTTTT	CASSLSTGELFF
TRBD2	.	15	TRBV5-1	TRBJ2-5	TGCGCCAGCAGCTTGCGGGGGGGCCAGGGGGAGACCCAGTACTTC	CASSLRGGQGETQYF
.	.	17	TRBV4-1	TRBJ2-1	TGCGCCAGCAGTACCGTTTACCAAGGGAGAAATTACAATGAGCAGTTCTTC	CASSTVYQGRNYNEQFF
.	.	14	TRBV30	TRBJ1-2	TGTGCCTGGAGTGCCGGGCAGGGGTTCGATGGCTACACCTTC	CAWSAGQGFDGYTF
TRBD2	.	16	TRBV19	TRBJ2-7	TGTGCCAGTAGTTCTCTAGGACTAGCGGGGCTAGGCGAGCAGTACTTC	CASSSLGLAGLGEQYF
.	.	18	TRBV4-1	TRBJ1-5	TGCGCCAGCAGCCAAGAGGGGGGGGAAGGGGCGCTCCGGGGTCCCCAGCATTTT	CASSQEGGEGALRGPQHF
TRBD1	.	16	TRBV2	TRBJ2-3	TGTGCCAGCAATAAGGACAGGGGACCGGTCAGAGATACGCAGTATTTT	CASNKDRGPVRDTQYF
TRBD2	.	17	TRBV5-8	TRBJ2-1	TGTGCCAGCAGCTTTATTGGACGGACAAGCGGGGACAATGAGCAGTTCTTC	CASSFIGRTSGDNEQFF
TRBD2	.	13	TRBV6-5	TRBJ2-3	TGTGCCAACCAAGCGGGAGGGACAGATACGCAGTATTTT	CANQAGGTDTQYF
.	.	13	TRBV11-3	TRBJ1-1	TGTGCCAGCAGCTTGGGAGTGAACACTGAAGCTTTCTTT	CASSLGVNTEAFF
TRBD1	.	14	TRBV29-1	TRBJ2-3	TGCAGCGGGATGGGACAGGGGGCCGGAGATACGCAGTATTTT	CSGMGQGAGDTQYF
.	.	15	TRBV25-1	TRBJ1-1	TGTGCCAGCAGTGCCCGGACAGCGATGGGCGCTGAAGCTTTCTTT	CASSARTAMGAEAFF
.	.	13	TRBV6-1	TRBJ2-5	TGTGCCAGCAGGGAGCAGGGGTGGGAGACCCAGTACTTC	CASREQGWETQYF
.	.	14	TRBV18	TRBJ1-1	TGTGCCAGCTCCGCCGGCGGGGGGGGCACTGAAGCTTTCTTT	CASSAGGGGTEAFF
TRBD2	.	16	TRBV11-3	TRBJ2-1	TGTGCCAGCAGCTTAGGGCTAGCGGGGTCATACAATGAGCAGTTCTTC	CASSLGLAGSYNEQFF
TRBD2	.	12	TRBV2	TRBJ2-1	TGTGCCAGCAGTGAGACCCCTAGCGGGAGGGTCTTC	CASSETPSGRVF
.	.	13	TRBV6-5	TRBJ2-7	TGTGCCAGCAGTTACCGGGATACCTACGAGCAGTACTTC	CASSYRDTYEQYF
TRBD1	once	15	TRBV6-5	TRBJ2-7	TGTGCCAGCAGTTACGGGGGACAGGGTACCTACGAGCAGTACTTC	CASSYGGQGTYEQYF
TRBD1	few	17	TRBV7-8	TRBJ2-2	TGTGCCAGCAGCCCCCCCCGAGGACAGGGAATTCCCGGGGAGCTGTTTTTT	CASSPPRGQGIPGELFF
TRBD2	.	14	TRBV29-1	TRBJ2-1	TGCAGCATGCTCGGACTAGTGAACTCCAATGAGCAGTTCTTC	CSMLGLVNSNEQFF
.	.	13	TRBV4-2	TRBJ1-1	TGTGCCAGCAGCCAGGCTCACGGGACTGAAGCTTTCTTT	CASSQAHGTEAFF
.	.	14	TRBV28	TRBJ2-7	TGTGCCAGCAGCCTGACAGGATACTCCTACGAGCAGTACTTC	CASSLTGYSYEQYF
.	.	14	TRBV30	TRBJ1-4	TGTGCCTGGAGCCCGGGGATAGTCGCTGAAAAACTGTTTTTT	CAWSPGIVAEKLFF
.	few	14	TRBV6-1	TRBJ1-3	TGTGCCAGCAGTGATAAGGGACTTGGAAACACCATATATTTT	CASSDKGLGNTIYF
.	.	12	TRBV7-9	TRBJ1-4	TGTGCCAGCAGCCAAAGCGGAGAAAAACTGTTTTTT	CASSQSGEKLFF
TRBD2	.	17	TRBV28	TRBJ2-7	TGTGCCAGCAGCCCCGGGGGGGGACTAGTCCGTTCCTACGAGCAGTACTTC	CASSPGGGLVRSYEQYF
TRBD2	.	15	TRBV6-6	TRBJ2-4	TGTGCCAGCAGTTACTCGAGCGGGGGGTTCGGCATTCAGTACTTC	CASSYSSGGFGIQYF
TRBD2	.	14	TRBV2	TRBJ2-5	TGTGCCAGCAGTGAAGGGGGAGGGAGGGAGACCCAGTACTTC	CASSEGGGRETQYF
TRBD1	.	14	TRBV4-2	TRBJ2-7	TGTGCCAGCAGCTCCGGGGACAGGGTTGGAGAGCAGTACTTC	CASSSGDRVGEQYF
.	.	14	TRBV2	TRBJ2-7	TGTGCCAGCAGGATGGACTCCACCTCCTACGAGCAGTACTTC	CASRMDSTSYEQYF